This T cell receptor (beta chain) originates from a study of T cell changes during pregnancy in multiple sclerosis. Sequenced by immunoSEQ multiplex PCR; TCRdb stores in-frame clones only, minus some. The table includes approximately 30,000 clones, roughly 90% detected once. The germline gives CDR1 SGHAT, CDR2 FQNNGV. CDR3 size: 16 residues. Trimming took off 4 bases at V and 0 bases at J, with 14 bases between the two ends. This sequence was found in a female donor with multiple sclerosis, enrolled in a pregnancy study. Sequenced material: CD8+ T cells from peripheral blood mononuclear cells, taken in the second trimester of pregnancy. The chain links TRBV11-2 to TRBJ2-3, with a weak D call TRBD1 (5 bases). The CDR3 loop reads CASSSGVGPSTDTQYF. The CDR3 DNA reads as TGTGCCAGCAGCTCCGGAGTGGGGCCTAGCACAGATACGCAGTATTTT.